The clone carrying this T cell receptor beta chain showed up many times. Its antigen remains unknown. This entry belongs to a study of regulatory T cells in long-lasting Graves disease. Overall study: Graves' cases, newly diagnosed, had used antithyroid drugs under 3 months. Study outcomes and limitations: Lower TCR diversity characterized persistent Graves' patients relative to newly diagnosed patients. Persistent disease showed a preference for TRBV28, TRBJ1-2 and TRBJ2-5.

Building of the TCR beta libraries involved iRepertoire HTBI primers and Arm-PCR of CDR3 regions. TCRdb itself ran the multiplex PCR reads through MiXCR, one entry per CDR3 protein. The repertoire holds more than 300,000 distinct CDR3 sequences, with 15% to 18% as singletons. Trimming removed 1 base at V and 9 bases at J, with 16 bases between. Germline CDR1 and CDR2: SGHVS and FNYEAQ. This CDR3 is 15 amino acids long. This sample's time point: newly diagnosed GD, antithyroid drugs for less than 3 months. PBMC-extracted RNA yielded the TCR library. The rearrangement links TRBV7-6 to TRBJ2-1; possible D gene TRBD2, 5 bases. The sequence was collected from a female donor with Graves disease. The source was peripheral blood mononuclear cells (PBMCs), collected at new diagnosis, from a patient treated with antithyroid drugs. CDR3 DNA: TGTGCCAGCAGCTTAGGAGGGTCCGTTCGGGCTGAGCAGTTCTTC. Protein sequence: CASSLGGSVRAEQFF.